This is a list of T cell receptor beta chains from one sample in a study of OX40 agonist ivuxolimab in advanced cancers. The method was immunoSEQ multiplex PCR; TCRdb's version includes in-frame clones alone and lacks a portion of them. Here the sample spans fewer than 80,000 clones, 80% to 90% being singletons. The specimen was CD4+ or CD8+ T cells sorted from blood, collected in a trial of the OX40 agonist ivuxolimab. The receptor set was obtained from an adult with an advanced solid tumor such as melanoma, head and neck, liver or kidney cancer. CDR3s include the opening cysteine and the closing phenylalanine or tryptophan. D genes are given only for firm matches. Expanded clones get a size class; other rows say once, few or many, or leave the size out.

D gene	V gene	J gene	clone size	CDR3 protein	CDR3 DNA
-	TRBV15	TRBJ2-7	-	CATSRDAVEDYEQYF	TGTGCCACCAGCAGAGATGCCGTAGAGGACTACGAGCAGTACTTC
TRBD2	TRBV19	TRBJ2-5	-	CASSRGGQETQYF	TGTGCCAGTAGTAGGGGGGGCCAAGAGACCCAGTACTTC
TRBD2	TRBV6-5	TRBJ2-3	-	CASSYSSRGGLDTQYF	TGTGCCAGCAGTTACTCTTCGCGGGGGGGTTTAGATACGCAGTATTTT
-	TRBV4-1	TRBJ1-2	-	CASSQDAGRDFSGYGYTF	TGCGCCAGCAGCCAAGATGCGGGCAGGGACTTTTCTGGCTATGGCTACACCTTC
TRBD1	TRBV7-2	TRBJ2-7	-	CASSLETGGTYEQYF	TGTGCCAGCAGCTTAGAAACAGGGGGCACCTACGAGCAGTACTTC
TRBD2	TRBV6-1	TRBJ2-7	-	CATRTSGRYEQYF	TGTGCCACCCGGACTAGCGGGCGCTACGAGCAGTACTTC
-	TRBV7-9	TRBJ1-1	-	CASSQPTGNTEAFF	TGTGCCAGCAGCCAACCGACAGGGAACACTGAAGCTTTCTTT
TRBD2	TRBV10-3	TRBJ2-3	-	CAISGAGSTDTQYF	TGTGCCATCAGTGGAGCGGGGAGCACAGATACGCAGTATTTT
-	TRBV30	TRBJ1-1	once	CAWIGLDTEAFF	TGTGCCTGGATAGGGCTGGACACTGAAGCTTTCTTT
-	TRBV15	TRBJ1-2	-	CATSREGVYGYTF	TGTGCCACCAGCAGGGAGGGAGTCTACGGCTACACCTTC
-	TRBV4-3	TRBJ1-2	-	CASSQERTASNYGYTF	TGCGCCAGCAGCCAAGAGAGGACAGCATCTAACTATGGCTACACCTTC
-	TRBV19	TRBJ2-7	-	CASSPGTYYEQYF	TGTGCCAGTAGTCCCGGGACATACTACGAGCAGTACTTC
-	TRBV18	TRBJ1-3	-	CASSRTAGNTIYF	TGTGCCAGCTCACGGACGGCTGGAAACACCATATATTTT
-	TRBV7-9	TRBJ1-3	-	CASSLDRQIPSGNTIYF	TGTGCCAGCAGCTTAGACCGACAGATCCCCTCTGGAAACACCATATATTTT
-	TRBV29-1	TRBJ2-3	-	CSARGFTSNTQYF	TGCAGCGCCCGCGGATTCACTTCAAATACGCAGTATTTT
-	TRBV7-6	TRBJ2-3	-	CASSLGRGPSTDTQYF	TGTGCCAGCAGCTTAGGACGGGGACCTAGCACAGATACGCAGTATTTT
TRBD2	TRBV5-6	TRBJ2-5	-	CASSLRTSGTETQYF	TGTGCCAGCAGCTTGCGGACTAGCGGGACTGAGACCCAGTACTTC
-	TRBV7-9	TRBJ1-4	once	CASSLGLTATNEKLFF	TGTGCCAGCAGCTTAGGGCTCACTGCAACTAATGAAAAACTGTTTTTT
-	TRBV7-2	TRBJ1-3	once	CASSLAGSGNTIYF	TGTGCCAGCAGCTTAGCAGGGTCTGGAAACACCATATATTTT
-	TRBV7-2	TRBJ2-1	-	CASSLAGAYNEQFF	TGTGCCAGCAGCTTAGCGGGGGCTTACAATGAGCAGTTCTTC
-	TRBV2	TRBJ2-3	-	CASSERGYSTDTQYF	TGTGCCAGCAGTGAGCGCGGCTATAGCACAGATACGCAGTATTTT
-	TRBV4-3	TRBJ1-2	-	CASSQGYGYTF	TGCGCCAGCAGCCAAGGTTATGGCTACACCTTC
TRBD2	TRBV15	TRBJ2-3	-	CATSSLAGEVDTQYF	TGTGCCACCAGCAGTCTAGCGGGAGAGGTAGATACGCAGTATTTT
-	TRBV18	TRBJ1-6	-	CASSPQPSTGSPLHF	TGTGCCAGCTCACCCCAACCCTCGACGGGCTCACCCCTCCACTTT
-	TRBV19	TRBJ2-1	-	CASSRGLADYNEQFF	TGTGCCAGTAGTAGGGGTTTAGCGGACTACAATGAGCAGTTCTTC